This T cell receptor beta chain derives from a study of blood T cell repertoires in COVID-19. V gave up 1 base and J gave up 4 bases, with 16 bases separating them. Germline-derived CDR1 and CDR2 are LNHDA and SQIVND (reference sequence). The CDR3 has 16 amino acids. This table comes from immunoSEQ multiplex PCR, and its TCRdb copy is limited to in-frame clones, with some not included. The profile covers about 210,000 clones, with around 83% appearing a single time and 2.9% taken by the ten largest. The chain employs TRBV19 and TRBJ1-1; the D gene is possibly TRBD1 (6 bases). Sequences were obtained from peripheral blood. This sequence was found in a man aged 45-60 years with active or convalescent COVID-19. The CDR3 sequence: CASSIGGGLEVTEAFF. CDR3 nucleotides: TGTGCCAGTAGTATAGGTGGGGGCCTAGAGGTCACTGAAGCTTTCTTT.